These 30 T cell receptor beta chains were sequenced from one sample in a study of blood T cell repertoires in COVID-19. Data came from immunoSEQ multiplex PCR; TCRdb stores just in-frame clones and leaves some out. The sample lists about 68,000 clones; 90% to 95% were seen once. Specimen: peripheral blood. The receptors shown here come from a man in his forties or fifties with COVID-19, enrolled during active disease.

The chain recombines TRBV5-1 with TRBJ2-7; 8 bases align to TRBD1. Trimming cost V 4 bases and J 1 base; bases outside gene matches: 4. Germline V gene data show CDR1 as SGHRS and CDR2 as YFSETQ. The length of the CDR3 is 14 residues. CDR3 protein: CASSPRQGSYEQYF. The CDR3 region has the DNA TGCGCCAGCAGCCCTAGACAGGGGTCCTACGAGCAGTACTTC.

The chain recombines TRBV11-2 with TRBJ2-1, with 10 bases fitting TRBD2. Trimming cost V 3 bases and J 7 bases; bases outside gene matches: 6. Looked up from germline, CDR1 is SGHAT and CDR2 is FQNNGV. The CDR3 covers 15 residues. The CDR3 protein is CASSFVAGGLNEQFF. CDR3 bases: TGTGCCAGCAGCTTTGTAGCGGGGGGCTTAAATGAGCAGTTCTTC.

Here the CDR3 reads CAVDRGSEKLFF. The CDR3 DNA sequence: TGTGCCGTGGACAGGGGGAGTGAAAAACTGTTTTTT. The V call is TRBV30, the J call TRBJ1-4; 10 bases align to TRBD1. Germline assignment: CDR1 GTSNPN and CDR2 SVGIG (reference sequence). The CDR3 totals 12 residues. V shed 8 bases, J shed 7 bases, and the junction held 4 bases outside the gene matches.

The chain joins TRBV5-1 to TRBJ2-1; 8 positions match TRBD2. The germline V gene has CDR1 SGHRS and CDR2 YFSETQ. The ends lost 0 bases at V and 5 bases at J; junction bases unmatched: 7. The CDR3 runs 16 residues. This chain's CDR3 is CASSLEASGPNNEQFF. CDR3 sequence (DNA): TGCGCCAGCAGCTTGGAGGCTAGCGGGCCTAACAATGAGCAGTTCTTC.

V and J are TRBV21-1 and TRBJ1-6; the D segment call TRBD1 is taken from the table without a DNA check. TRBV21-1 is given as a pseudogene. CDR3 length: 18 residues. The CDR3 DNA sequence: TGTGCCAGCAGCCAAGGCCATCGCAGGGGCTCCTATAATTCACCCCTCCACTTT. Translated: CASSQGHRRGSYNSPLHF.

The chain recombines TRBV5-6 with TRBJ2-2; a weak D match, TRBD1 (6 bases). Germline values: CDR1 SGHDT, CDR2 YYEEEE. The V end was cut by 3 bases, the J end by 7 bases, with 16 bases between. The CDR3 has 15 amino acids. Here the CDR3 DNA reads TGTGCCAGCAGCTCTTTGGACAGAGCTCACGGGGAGCTGTTTTTT. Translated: CASSSLDRAHGELFF.

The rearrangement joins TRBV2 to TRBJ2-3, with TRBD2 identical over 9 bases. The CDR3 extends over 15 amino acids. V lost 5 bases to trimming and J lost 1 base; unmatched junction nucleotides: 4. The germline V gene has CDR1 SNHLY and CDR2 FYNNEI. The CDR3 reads CASSIAGGRTDTQYF. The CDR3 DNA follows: TGTGCCAGCAGTATCGCGGGGGGGCGCACAGATACGCAGTATTTT.

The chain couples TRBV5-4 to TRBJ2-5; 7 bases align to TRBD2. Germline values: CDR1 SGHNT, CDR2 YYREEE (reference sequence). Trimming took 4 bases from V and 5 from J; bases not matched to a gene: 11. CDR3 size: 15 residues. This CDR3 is CASSPDLLARETQYF. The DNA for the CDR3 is TGTGCCAGCAGCCCTGACTTACTAGCGCGGGAGACCCAGTACTTC.

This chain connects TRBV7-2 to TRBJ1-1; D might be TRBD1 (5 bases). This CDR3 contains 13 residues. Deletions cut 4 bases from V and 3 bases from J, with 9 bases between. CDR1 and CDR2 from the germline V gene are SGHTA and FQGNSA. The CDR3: CASSSVRDTEAFF. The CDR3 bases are TGTGCCAGCAGCTCAGTCAGGGACACTGAAGCTTTCTTT.

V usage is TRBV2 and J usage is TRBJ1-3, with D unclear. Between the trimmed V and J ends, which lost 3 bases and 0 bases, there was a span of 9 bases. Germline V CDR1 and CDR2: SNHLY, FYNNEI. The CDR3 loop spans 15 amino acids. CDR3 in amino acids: CASSEVMSSGNTIYF. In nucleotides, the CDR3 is TGTGCCAGCAGTGAGGTGATGAGCTCTGGAAACACCATATATTTT. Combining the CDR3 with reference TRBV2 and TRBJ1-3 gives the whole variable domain EPEVTQTPSHQVTQMGQEVILRCVPISNHLYFYWYRQILGQKVEFLVSFYNNEISEKSEIFDDQFSVERPDGSNFTLKIRSTKLEDSAMYFCASSEVMSSGNTIYFGEGSWLTVV.

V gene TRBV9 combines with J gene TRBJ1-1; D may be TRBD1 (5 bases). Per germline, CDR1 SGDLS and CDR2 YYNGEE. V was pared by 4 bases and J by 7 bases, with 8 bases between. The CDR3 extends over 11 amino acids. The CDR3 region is CASSLDSEAFF. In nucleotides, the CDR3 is TGTGCCAGCAGCTTAGACAGTGAAGCTTTCTTT.

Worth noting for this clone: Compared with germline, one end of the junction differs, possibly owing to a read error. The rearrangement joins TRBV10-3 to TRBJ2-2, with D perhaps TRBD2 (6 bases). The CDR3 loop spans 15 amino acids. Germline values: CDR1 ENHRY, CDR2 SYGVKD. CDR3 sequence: CAITESPGDTGELFF. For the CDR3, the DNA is TGTGCCATCACTGAGTCACCGGGGGACACCGGGGAGCTGTTTTTT.

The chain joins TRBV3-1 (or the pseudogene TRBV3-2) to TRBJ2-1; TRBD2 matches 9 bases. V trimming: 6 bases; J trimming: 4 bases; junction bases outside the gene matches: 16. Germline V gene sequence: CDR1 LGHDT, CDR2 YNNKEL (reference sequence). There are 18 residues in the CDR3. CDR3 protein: CASRQNPSRGGEYNEQFF. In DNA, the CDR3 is TGTGCCAGCAGACAAAATCCGTCGCGGGGGGGAGAGTACAATGAGCAGTTCTTC.

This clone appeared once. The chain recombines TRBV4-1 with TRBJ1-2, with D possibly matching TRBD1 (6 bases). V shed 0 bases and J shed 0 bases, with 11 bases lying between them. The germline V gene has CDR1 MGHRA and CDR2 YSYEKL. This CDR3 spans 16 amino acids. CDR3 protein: CASSQDKGGANYGYTF. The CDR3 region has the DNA TGCGCCAGCAGCCAAGATAAAGGGGGAGCTAACTATGGCTACACCTTC.

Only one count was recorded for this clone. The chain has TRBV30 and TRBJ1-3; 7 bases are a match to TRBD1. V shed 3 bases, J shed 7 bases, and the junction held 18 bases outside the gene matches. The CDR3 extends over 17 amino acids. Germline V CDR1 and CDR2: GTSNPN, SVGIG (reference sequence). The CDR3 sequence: CAWRNPSGQARGNTIYF. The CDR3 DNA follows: TGTGCCTGGAGAAACCCCTCCGGACAGGCCCGGGGGAACACCATATATTTT.

CDR3 loop: CAWNTGGADTQYF. The CDR3 DNA is TGTGCCTGGAATACAGGGGGCGCAGATACGCAGTATTTT. The V call is TRBV30, the J call TRBJ2-3; 9 bases map to TRBD1. V gave up 4 bases and J gave up 4 bases; unmatched junction bases: 3. This CDR3 contains 13 residues. Germline V CDR1 and CDR2: GTSNPN, SVGIG (reference sequence).

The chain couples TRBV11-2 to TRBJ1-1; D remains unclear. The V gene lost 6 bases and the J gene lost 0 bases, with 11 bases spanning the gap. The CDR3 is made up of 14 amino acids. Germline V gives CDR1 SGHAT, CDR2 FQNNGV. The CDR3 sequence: CASSSLALNTEAFF. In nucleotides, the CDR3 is TGTGCCAGCAGTTCCCTGGCATTGAACACTGAAGCTTTCTTT. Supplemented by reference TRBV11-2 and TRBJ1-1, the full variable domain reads EAGVAQSPRYKIIEKRQSVAFWCNPISGHATLYWYQQILGQGPKLLIQFQNNGVVDDSQLPKDRFSAERLKGVDSTLKIQPAKLEDSAVYLCASSSLALNTEAFFGQGTRLTVV.

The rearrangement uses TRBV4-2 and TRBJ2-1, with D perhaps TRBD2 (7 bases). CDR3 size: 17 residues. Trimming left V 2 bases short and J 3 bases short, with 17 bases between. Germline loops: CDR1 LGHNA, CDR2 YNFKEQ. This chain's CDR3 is CASSQRREGGIYNEQFF. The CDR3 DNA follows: TGTGCCAGCAGCCAAAGGAGAGAGGGGGGGATCTACAATGAGCAGTTCTTC.

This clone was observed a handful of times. CDR3: CASSSGGEPQHF. The CDR3 DNA sequence: TGTGCCAGCAGTTCGGGGGGGGAGCCCCAGCATTTT. The chain is built from TRBV6-5 and TRBJ1-5; weak D call: TRBD1 (5 bases). The CDR3 is 12 amino acids. Between the trimmed V and J ends, which lost 4 bases and 8 bases, there was a span of 9 bases. Germline V gene lookup returns CDR1 MNHEY and CDR2 SVGAGI.

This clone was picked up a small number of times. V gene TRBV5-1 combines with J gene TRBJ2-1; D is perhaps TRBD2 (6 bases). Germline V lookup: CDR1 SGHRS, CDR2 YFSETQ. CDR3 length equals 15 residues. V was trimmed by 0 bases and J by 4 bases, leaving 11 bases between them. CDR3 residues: CASSLEPGAYNEQFF. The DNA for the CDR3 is TGCGCCAGCAGCTTGGAACCGGGAGCATACAATGAGCAGTTCTTC.

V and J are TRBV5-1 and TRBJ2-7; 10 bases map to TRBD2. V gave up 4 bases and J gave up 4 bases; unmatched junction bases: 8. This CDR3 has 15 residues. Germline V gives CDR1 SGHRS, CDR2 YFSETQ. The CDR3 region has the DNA TGCGCCAGCAGCCCTCGCAGCGGGGGGGCTTACGAGCAGTACTTC. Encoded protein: CASSPRSGGAYEQYF.

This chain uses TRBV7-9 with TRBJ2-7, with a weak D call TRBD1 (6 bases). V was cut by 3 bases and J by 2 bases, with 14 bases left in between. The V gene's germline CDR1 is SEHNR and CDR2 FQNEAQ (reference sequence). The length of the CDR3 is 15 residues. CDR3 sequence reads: CASSFGPGAAYEQYF. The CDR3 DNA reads TGTGCCAGCAGCTTTGGCCCAGGGGCTGCCTACGAGCAGTACTTC.

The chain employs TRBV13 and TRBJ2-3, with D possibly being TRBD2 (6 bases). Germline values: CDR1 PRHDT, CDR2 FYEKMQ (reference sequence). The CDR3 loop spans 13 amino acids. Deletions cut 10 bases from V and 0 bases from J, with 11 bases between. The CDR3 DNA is TGTGCCACTACACGGGGGAGCACAGATACGCAGTATTTT. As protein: CATTRGSTDTQYF.

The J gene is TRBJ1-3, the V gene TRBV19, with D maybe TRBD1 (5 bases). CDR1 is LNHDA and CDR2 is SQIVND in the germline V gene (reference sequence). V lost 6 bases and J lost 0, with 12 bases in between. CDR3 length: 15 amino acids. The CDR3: CASRTDTNSGNTIYF. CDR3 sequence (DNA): TGTGCCAGTAGAACGGACACGAACTCTGGAAACACCATATATTTT.

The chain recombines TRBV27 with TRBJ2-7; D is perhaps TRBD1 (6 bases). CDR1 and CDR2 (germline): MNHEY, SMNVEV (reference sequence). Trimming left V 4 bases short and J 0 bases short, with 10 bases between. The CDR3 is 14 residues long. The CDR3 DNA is TGTGCCAGCAGTTCGGACAGTTACTCCTACGAGCAGTACTTC. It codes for CASSSDSYSYEQYF.

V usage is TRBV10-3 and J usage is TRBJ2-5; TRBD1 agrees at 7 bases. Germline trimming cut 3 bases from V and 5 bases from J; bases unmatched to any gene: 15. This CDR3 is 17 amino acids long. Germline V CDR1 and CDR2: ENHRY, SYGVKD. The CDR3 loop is CAISDPQGQGVGETQYF. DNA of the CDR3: TGTGCCATCAGTGACCCCCAGGGGCAGGGGGTCGGGGAGACCCAGTACTTC.

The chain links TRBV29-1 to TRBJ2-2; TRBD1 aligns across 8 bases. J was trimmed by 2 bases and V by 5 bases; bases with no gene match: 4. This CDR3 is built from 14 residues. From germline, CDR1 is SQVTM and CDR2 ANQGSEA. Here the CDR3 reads CSVPDRVNTGELFF. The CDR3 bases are TGCAGCGTTCCGGACAGGGTTAACACCGGGGAGCTGTTTTTT.

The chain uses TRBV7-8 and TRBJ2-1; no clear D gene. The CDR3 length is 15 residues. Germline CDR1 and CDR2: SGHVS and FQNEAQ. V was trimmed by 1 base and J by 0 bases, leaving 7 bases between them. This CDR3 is CASSLGRNSYNEQFF. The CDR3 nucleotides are TGTGCCAGCAGCTTAGGGCGGAACTCCTACAATGAGCAGTTCTTC.

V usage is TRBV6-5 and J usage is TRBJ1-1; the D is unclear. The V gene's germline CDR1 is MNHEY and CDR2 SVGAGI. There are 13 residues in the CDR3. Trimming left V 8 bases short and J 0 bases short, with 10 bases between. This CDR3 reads CASQQLLNTEAFF. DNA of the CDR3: TGTGCCAGCCAACAGCTCTTGAACACTGAAGCTTTCTTT.

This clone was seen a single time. This CDR3 reads CASSQGTSGNTDTQYF. In nucleotides, the CDR3 is TGTGCCAGCAGCCAGGGGACTAGCGGGAACACAGATACGCAGTATTTT. The genes are TRBV4-2 and TRBJ2-3; 13 bases map to TRBD2. This CDR3 has 16 amino acids. CDR1 and CDR2 from the germline V gene are LGHNA and YNFKEQ. Trimming took 3 bases from V and 2 from J; bases not matched to a gene: 2.